This note documents a single TCR beta chain sequence. The CDR3 length is 16 residues. The junction had 13 bases not matched to a gene; V was cut back by 4 bases and J by 3 bases. The germline CDR1 and CDR2 sequences are SGHRS and YFSETQ. This sample stems from a study of blood T cells in healthy people across ages. Next came a second PCR, run for about 7 to 12 cycles, which used a sample-barcoded 5' primer along with a J-beta primer mix. Via MiXCR, TCRdb re-called the 5' RACE reads, giving one row per CDR3 protein. The repertoire holds approximately 800,000 distinct CDR3 sequences, roughly 35% seen once, with approximately 12% in the top ten.

V is TRBV5-1 and J is TRBJ2-7; 7 bases are a match to TRBD1. The TCR comes from a young man in good health. The source material was blood. CDR3 bases: TGCGCCAGCAGCCCCTTCATAAGGGGGACAGTCTACGAGCAGTACTTC. Translating gives CASSPFIRGTVYEQYF.